Presented here are 3 T cell receptor beta chains from one specimen sequenced in a study of T-cell reconstitution after alpha-beta-depleted transplantation in children. Preparation of the TCRbeta library was carried out with unique molecular identifiers. TCRdb independently ran MiXCR on the PCR reads; one entry per CDR3 protein. Altogether 490,000 or so distinct CDR3 sequences are present, under 15% being singletons, with the ten largest covering around 5.8%. The starting material was PBMCs from the stem cell graft donor, obtained from the stem cell graft. The receptor set was obtained from a human donor who donated a stem cell graft to a child with combined immunodeficiency.

This clonotype was seen only a few times. DNA for the CDR3: TGCGCCAGCAGCCACCGACTAGCGGAAGGGGGGTACAATGAGCAGTTCTTC. Amino acids: CASSHRLAEGGYNEQFF. The V call is TRBV4-3, the J call TRBJ2-1; 9 nucleotides agree with TRBD2. CDR3 length: 17 amino acids. V shed 3 bases, J shed 4 bases, and the junction held 10 bases outside the gene matches. Germline V gene sequence: CDR1 LGHNA, CDR2 YSLEER.

This chain connects TRBV12-3 or TRBV12-4 to TRBJ2-5; 9 positions agree with TRBD1. The CDR3 spans 19 residues. Germline trimming cut 6 bases from V and 1 base from J; bases unmatched to any gene: 18. The CDR3, as DNA: TGTGCCAGCAGGCGCATTGGGACAGGGAGGAAGGCAGGCCAAGAGACCCAGTACTTC. Its protein is CASRRIGTGRKAGQETQYF.

This sequence joins TRBV29-1 and TRBJ2-5; 8 bases are shared with TRBD2. The CDR3 runs 15 residues. V trimming: 3 bases; J trimming: 5 bases; junction bases outside the gene matches: 11. Germline V CDR1 and CDR2: SQVTM, ANQGSEA. The CDR3 spells CSVDQRERDLETQYF. Here the CDR3 DNA reads TGCAGCGTTGATCAGCGGGAGAGGGATCTGGAGACCCAGTACTTC.